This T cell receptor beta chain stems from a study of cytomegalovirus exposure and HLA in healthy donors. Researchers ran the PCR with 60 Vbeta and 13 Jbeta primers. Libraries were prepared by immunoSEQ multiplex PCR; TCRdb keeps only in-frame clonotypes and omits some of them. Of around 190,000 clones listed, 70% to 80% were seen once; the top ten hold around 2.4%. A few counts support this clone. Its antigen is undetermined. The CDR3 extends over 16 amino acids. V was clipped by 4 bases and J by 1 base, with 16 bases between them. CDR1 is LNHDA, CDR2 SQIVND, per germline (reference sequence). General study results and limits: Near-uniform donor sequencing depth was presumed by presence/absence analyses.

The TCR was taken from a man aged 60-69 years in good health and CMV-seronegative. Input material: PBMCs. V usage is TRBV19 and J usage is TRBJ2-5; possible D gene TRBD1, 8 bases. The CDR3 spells CASSSPTGGVQETQYF. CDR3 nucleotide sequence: TGTGCCAGTAGTAGCCCTACAGGGGGGGTCCAAGAGACCCAGTACTTC.